Sequencing of this T cell receptor beta chain was carried out in a study of T cells in localized non-small cell lung cancer. The V and J ends lost 3 bases and 3 bases respectively, with 1 base between them. Germline CDR1 reads SQVTM; CDR2 reads ANQGSEA. The CDR3 has 10 residues. Clones were sequenced by immunoSEQ multiplex PCR, and TCRdb holds only the in-frame ones, with some missing. Here the sample spans some 6,300 clones, roughly 43% being singletons. This material consisted of lung tumor tissue, taken before any cancer treatment. The chain recombines TRBV29-1 with TRBJ2-3; unclear D gene. This clonotype was sampled from a woman aged 35-75 years with stage II squamous cell lung carcinoma. The chain's CDR3 is CSVETDTQYF. The CDR3 DNA reads TGCAGCGTTGAGACAGATACGCAGTATTTT.